Each of the 2 T cell receptor beta chains below was sequenced from the same sample in a study of tumor-infiltrating lymphocytes in localized non-small cell lung cancer. Here immunoSEQ multiplex PCR was the method, and the copy in TCRdb shows in-frame clones only, minus some. The table records 15,000 to 20,000 clones, about three quarters of them present only once. The sequenced material came from lung tumor tissue. All receptors come from a human donor with non-small cell lung cancer.

The J gene is TRBJ1-1, the V gene TRBV18; TRBD1 is a possible D gene (6 bases). The germline CDR1 and CDR2 sequences are KGHSH and LQKENI. V lost 2 bases and J lost 5, with 15 bases in between. The CDR3 length is 15 residues. CDR3 nucleotides: TGTGCCAGCTCACCAGAAGGAGGGGGGCGGACTGAAGCTTTCTTT. Translated, it gives CASSPEGGGRTEAFF.

The V gene is TRBV28, the J gene TRBJ1-6; TRBD1 agrees at 7 bases. The CDR3 is 15 amino acids. The V gene's germline CDR1 is MDHEN and CDR2 SYDVKM. Germline trimming cut 5 bases from V and 9 bases from J; bases unmatched to any gene: 10. DNA for the CDR3: TGTGCCAGCAGTAAAGGTGACAGGGCGGGTTCACCCCTCCACTTT. It encodes CASSKGDRAGSPLHF.